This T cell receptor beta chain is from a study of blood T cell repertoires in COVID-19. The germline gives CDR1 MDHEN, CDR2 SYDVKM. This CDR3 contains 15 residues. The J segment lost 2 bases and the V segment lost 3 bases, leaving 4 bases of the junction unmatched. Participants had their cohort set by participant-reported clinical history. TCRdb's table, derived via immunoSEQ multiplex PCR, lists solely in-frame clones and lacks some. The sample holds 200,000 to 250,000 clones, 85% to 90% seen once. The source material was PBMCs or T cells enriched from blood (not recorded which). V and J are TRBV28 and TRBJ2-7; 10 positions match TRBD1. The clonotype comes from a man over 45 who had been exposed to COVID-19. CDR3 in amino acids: CASSFRDRGTYEQYV. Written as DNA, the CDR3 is TGTGCCAGCAGTTTTCGGGACAGGGGCACCTACGAGCAGTACGTC.